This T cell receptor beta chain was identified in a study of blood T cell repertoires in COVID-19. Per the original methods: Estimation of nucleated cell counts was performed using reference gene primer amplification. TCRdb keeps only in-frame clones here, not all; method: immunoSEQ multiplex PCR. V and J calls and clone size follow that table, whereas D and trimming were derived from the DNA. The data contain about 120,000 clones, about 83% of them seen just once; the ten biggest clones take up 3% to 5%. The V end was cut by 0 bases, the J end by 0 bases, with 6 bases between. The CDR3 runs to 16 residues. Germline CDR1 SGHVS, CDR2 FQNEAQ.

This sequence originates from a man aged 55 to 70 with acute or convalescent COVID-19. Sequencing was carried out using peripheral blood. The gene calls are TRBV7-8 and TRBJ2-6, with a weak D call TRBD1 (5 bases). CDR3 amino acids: CASSLATVSGANVLTF. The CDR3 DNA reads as TGTGCCAGCAGCTTAGCGACAGTCTCTGGGGCCAACGTCCTGACTTTC.